This T cell receptor (beta chain) was captured in a study of blood T cell repertoires in COVID-19. Study at large: Sources were T cells, B-cell-depleted T cells, or PBMCs; the material itself was cDNA or gDNA.

In the original workflow: Amplification from reference gene primers served as the basis for estimated nucleated cell counts. Libraries were prepared by immunoSEQ multiplex PCR; TCRdb keeps only in-frame clonotypes and omits some of them. That table is the source of V, J and clone size, and D and trimming were worked out from the DNA. The sample has around 190,000 clones, nearly 90% seen once. Trimming cost V 0 bases and J 5 bases; bases outside gene matches: 5. This CDR3 is 15 amino acids long. Looked up from germline, CDR1 is SGHTS and CDR2 is YDEGEE. This receptor was identified in a man aged 45-60 years with COVID-19, enrolled during active disease. This rearrangement joins TRBV5-8 to TRBJ2-5, with 9 positions matching TRBD1. The sequenced sample was peripheral blood. CDR3 residues: CASSLGGQGGETQYF. The CDR3 DNA is TGTGCCAGCAGCTTGGGGGGACAGGGTGGTGAGACCCAGTACTTC.